This entry lists 23 T cell receptor beta chains sequenced from one sample in a study of blood T cell repertoires in COVID-19. The assay was immunoSEQ multiplex PCR, and TCRdb's table has in-frame clones only and misses some. This sample has about 75,000 clones; around 90% occur once, and the top ten carry roughly a fifth. Sequenced sample: peripheral blood. Source of these receptors: a human donor in a cohort sampled during active COVID-19.

The CDR3 nucleotides are TGTGCCAGCAGTTTATCCTTCTTTTTAGATACGCAGTATTTT. As protein: CASSLSFFLDTQYF. This chain uses TRBV27 with TRBJ2-3; D ambiguous. Trimming left V 0 bases short and J 5 bases short, with 9 bases between. CDR1 and CDR2 (germline): MNHEY, SMNVEV (reference sequence). The CDR3 totals 14 residues.

The gene calls are TRBV3-1 (or the pseudogene TRBV3-2) and TRBJ2-5, with 12 nucleotides matching TRBD2. Looked up from germline, CDR1 is LGHDT and CDR2 is YNNKEL (reference sequence). This CDR3 is built from 16 residues. With V trimmed by 1 base and J by 2 bases, 2 bases remained unmatched. CDR3 sequence: CASSQALAGGQETQYF. CDR3 nucleotide sequence: TGTGCCAGCAGCCAAGCACTAGCGGGGGGACAAGAGACCCAGTACTTC.

The gene calls are TRBV20-1 and TRBJ2-7; 8 nucleotides match TRBD2. This CDR3 contains 15 residues. V shed 4 bases and J 2 bases; nucleotides not matched to a gene: 10. CDR1 and CDR2 from the germline V gene are DFQATT and SNEGSKA (reference sequence). The CDR3 loop is CSATDTGGYPYEQYF. The DNA for the CDR3 is TGCAGTGCTACTGACACGGGGGGGTACCCCTACGAGCAGTACTTC.

The V call is TRBV7-2, the J call TRBJ2-7, with unresolved D. The CDR3 is made up of 12 amino acids. V gave up 4 bases and J gave up 2 bases, with 6 bases separating them. CDR1 is SGHTA and CDR2 is FQGNSA in the germline V gene. This CDR3 is CASSSTTYEQYF. In DNA, the CDR3 is TGTGCCAGCAGCTCCACTACCTACGAGCAGTACTTC.

The chain links TRBV6-6 to TRBJ2-7; TRBD1 matches at 8 bases. Per the germline V gene, CDR1 is MNHNY and CDR2 is SVGAGI (reference sequence). With V trimmed by 4 bases and J by 4 bases, 9 bases remained unmatched. There are 15 residues in the CDR3. This chain's CDR3 is CASSLKGQGEYEQYF. In DNA form, the CDR3 reads TGTGCCAGCAGTTTGAAAGGACAGGGAGAATACGAGCAGTACTTC.

The J gene is TRBJ2-3, the V gene TRBV11-2; 9 bases agree with TRBD1. This CDR3 region has 15 residues. Germline V gene sequence: CDR1 SGHAT, CDR2 FQNNGV. V lost 4 bases to trimming and J lost 8 bases; unmatched junction nucleotides: 10. As DNA, the CDR3 is TGTGCCAGCAGCTCTCTCCGGGACAGGGAAGGTACGCAGTATTTT. Translated, it gives CASSSLRDREGTQYF.

The chain couples TRBV14 to TRBJ2-7; TRBD1 is a possible D gene (6 bases). The germline gives CDR1 SGHDN, CDR2 FVKESK. The CDR3 sequence is 14 residues long. Between the trimmed V and J ends, which lost 0 bases and 6 bases, there was a span of 12 bases. The CDR3 DNA sequence: TGTGCCAGCAGCCAAGAAGCCGGGGACATCGAGCAGTACTTC. Translation: CASSQEAGDIEQYF.

J is TRBJ2-7 and V is TRBV19; no definite D call. Germline values: CDR1 LNHDA, CDR2 SQIVND (reference sequence). The CDR3 extends over 14 amino acids. V was trimmed by 1 base and J by 2 bases, leaving 9 bases between them. The CDR3 loop reads CASSIGAGTYEQYF. CDR3 coding DNA: TGTGCCAGTAGTATAGGGGCAGGAACCTACGAGCAGTACTTC.

This rearrangement joins TRBV5-4 to TRBJ2-2; TRBD1 might be the D (6 bases). Trimming took 4 bases from V and 8 from J, leaving 12 bases between them. The germline gives CDR1 SGHNT, CDR2 YYREEE (reference sequence). CDR3 length equals 13 residues. The CDR3 nucleotides read TGTGCCAGCAGCCAGGGGCAGGATGGGGAGCTGTTTTTT. It codes for CASSQGQDGELFF.

The chain joins TRBV18 to TRBJ2-5; 10 positions match TRBD2. CDR1 KGHSH and CDR2 LQKENI come from the germline V gene. Trimming cost V 3 bases and J 0 bases; bases outside gene matches: 10. This CDR3 region has 18 residues. This chain's CDR3 is CASSPRAGTSANQETQYF. DNA of the CDR3: TGTGCCAGCTCACCCCGGGCCGGGACTAGCGCCAACCAAGAGACCCAGTACTTC.

The J gene is TRBJ1-1, the V gene TRBV7-2; 7 bases align to TRBD1. The germline V gene has CDR1 SGHTA and CDR2 FQGNSA. There are 14 residues in the CDR3. With V trimmed by 4 bases and J by 2 bases, 4 bases remained unmatched. The CDR3 DNA follows: TGTGCCAGCAGCTCACAGGGGACTAACACTGAAGCTTTCTTT. Amino acids: CASSSQGTNTEAFF. The full variable domain, in which reference TRBV7-2 and TRBJ1-1 provide the parts outside the CDR3, is GAGVSQSPSNKVTEKGKDVELRCDPISGHTALYWYRQSLGQGLEFLIYFQGNSAPDKSGLPSDRFSAERTGGSVSTLTIQRTQQEDSAVYLCASSSQGTNTEAFFGQGTRLTVV.

V usage is TRBV19 and J usage is TRBJ2-5, with TRBD1 as a possible D gene (6 bases). Germline CDR1 is LNHDA and CDR2 is SQIVND (reference sequence). This CDR3 spans 13 amino acids. Trimming cost V 5 bases and J 5 bases, with 12 bases left between them. The CDR3 loop is CASSSGVRETQYF. The CDR3 DNA reads as TGTGCCAGTAGTTCAGGGGTTCGGGAGACCCAGTACTTC.

This clone appeared once. The V and J genes are TRBV28 and TRBJ1-1; D is undetermined. V dropped 3 bases and J dropped 4 bases, with 9 bases sitting between them. The CDR3 sequence is 13 residues long. Germline V gene data show CDR1 as MDHEN and CDR2 as SYDVKM. CDR3 loop: CASSLVLSTEAFF. Written as DNA, the CDR3 is TGTGCCAGCAGTTTGGTCCTCAGCACTGAAGCTTTCTTT.

CDR3 loop: CATLSWREGLGEQFF. The DNA for the CDR3 is TGTGCCACCTTATCATGGCGGGAGGGCCTGGGTGAGCAGTTCTTC. The chain is built from TRBV24-1 and TRBJ2-1; 9 bases are shared with TRBD2. CDR3 length: 15 residues. Germline CDR1 is KGHDR and CDR2 is SFDVKD. V trimming: 9 bases; J trimming: 9 bases; junction bases outside the gene matches: 14.

The V gene is TRBV5-4, the J gene TRBJ2-3; 10 bases are shared with TRBD2. Germline values: CDR1 SGHNT, CDR2 YYREEE (reference sequence). The CDR3 extends over 17 amino acids. J was trimmed by 2 bases and V by 1 base; bases with no gene match: 7. The CDR3: CASSLKLAGGLTDTQYF. The CDR3 DNA reads TGTGCCAGCAGCTTGAAGTTAGCGGGAGGCCTCACAGATACGCAGTATTTT.

The chain couples TRBV5-1 to TRBJ2-1; 8 bases are a match to TRBD2. The CDR3 sequence is 16 residues long. From germline, CDR1 is SGHRS and CDR2 YFSETQ. The ends lost 4 bases at V and 4 bases at J; junction bases unmatched: 10. This CDR3 is CASSPGLRGVYNEQFF. CDR3 sequence (DNA): TGCGCCAGCAGCCCAGGTTTGCGGGGGGTGTACAATGAGCAGTTCTTC.

The chain links TRBV9 to TRBJ1-1; D unresolved. This CDR3 is built from 13 residues. Germline-derived CDR1 and CDR2 are SGDLS and YYNGEE. V was cut by 0 bases and J by 3 bases, with 6 bases left in between. This CDR3 reads CASSVVGDTEAFF. As DNA, the CDR3 is TGTGCCAGCAGCGTAGTAGGAGACACTGAAGCTTTCTTT.

This chain links TRBV7-2 with TRBJ1-2; D call uncertain. V lost 2 bases to trimming and J lost 2 bases, with 9 bases between them. The CDR3 covers 14 residues. Germline CDR1 SGHTA, CDR2 FQGNSA. The DNA of the CDR3 is TGTGCCAGCAGCTTAATCACAGTCAACTATGGCTACACCTTC. This sequence encodes CASSLITVNYGYTF.

The chain recombines TRBV19 with TRBJ1-6, with D maybe TRBD1 (6 bases). The CDR3 is 14 amino acids. Trimming took 2 bases from V and 5 from J, leaving 7 bases between them. CDR1 and CDR2 from the germline V gene are LNHDA and SQIVND (reference sequence). The chain's CDR3 is CASSINRDNSPLHF. The CDR3 DNA sequence: TGTGCCAGTAGTATAAACAGGGATAATTCACCCCTCCACTTT.

The chain has TRBV27 and TRBJ1-1; 7 bases match TRBD1. With 5 bases clipped from V and 1 base from J, the junction kept 4 bases outside the gene matches. Germline CDR1 and CDR2: MNHEY and SMNVEV (reference sequence). The CDR3 is 14 amino acids. The CDR3 sequence: CASSPWTGNTEAFF. CDR3 nucleotides: TGTGCCAGCAGTCCTTGGACAGGGAACACTGAAGCTTTCTTT.

V is TRBV9 and J is TRBJ1-2; the match to TRBD1 covers 9 bases. Trimming took 0 bases from V and 2 from J; bases not matched to a gene: 5. The CDR3 covers 16 residues. The germline V gene encodes CDR1 SGDLS and CDR2 YYNGEE. The CDR3, as DNA: TGTGCCAGCAGCGTAGGGACAGGGGAGTCGAACTATGGCTACACCTTC. Translated: CASSVGTGESNYGYTF.

The rearrangement joins TRBV2 to TRBJ2-5; 8 bases map to TRBD2. Germline lookup yields CDR1 SNHLY and CDR2 FYNNEI. The CDR3 loop spans 13 amino acids. Trimming removed 8 bases from V and 5 bases from J; junction bases left unmatched: 7. CDR3 bases: TGTGCCAGCGCCGGACTAGCCCGGGAGACCCAGTACTTC. Its translation is CASAGLARETQYF.

The genes are TRBV9 and TRBJ2-2; TRBD2 matches 7 bases. Per the germline V gene, CDR1 is SGDLS and CDR2 is YYNGEE. This CDR3 region has 14 residues. After removal of 5 bases from V and 5 bases from J, the junction contained 6 bases not matched to a gene. CDR3 sequence reads: CASSIRGGTGELFF. Written as DNA, the CDR3 is TGTGCCAGCAGTATTAGGGGAGGGACCGGGGAGCTGTTTTTT.